The clone carrying this TCR beta chain has more than one count but fewer than ten. Trimming took 7 bases from V and 5 from J, leaving 20 bases between them. The CDR3 totals 14 residues. Germline-derived CDR1 and CDR2 are SQVTM and ANQGSEA. The donors were all healthy and Caucasian. The entry originates in a study of identical twins. TCRdb redid the calling of the 5' RACE reads with MiXCR, one entry per CDR3 protein. The data contain about 890,000 distinct CDR3 sequences, about 12% of them seen just once; the ten biggest clones take up around 1.6%. The same data also went into a second study, on yellow fever vaccine responses in identical twins.

The sequence was collected from a young woman in good health. The specimen was PBMCs. The rearrangement links TRBV29-1 to TRBJ2-5, with D uncertain. The CDR3 DNA is TGCAGCGGGACCGGAACGGTCTTTGTGGAGACCCAGTACTTC. Residues: CSGTGTVFVETQYF.